This T cell receptor beta chain was sequenced in a study of T-cell memory formation after mild COVID-19. Study-level findings and limits: Within pre-infection memory, some responding clones were found, suggesting cross-reactive memory joined.

MiXCR, run by TCRdb on the 5' RACE reads, gives a single entry per CDR3 protein. The sample consists of some 200,000 distinct CDR3 sequences, 9.5% to 10% of them appearing once. Trimming pared 0 bases from V and 8 bases from J, leaving 14 bases between. The CDR3 totals 15 residues. Looked up from germline, CDR1 is SGHTA and CDR2 is FQGNSA. Comments on this clonotype: Its antigen is not identified.

V usage is TRBV7-2 and J usage is TRBJ2-1, with D tentatively TRBD1 (5 bases). This receptor was taken from a man younger than 30 who had mild COVID-19 (a few samples of this study predate the infection). Cell type and time point are not known. The material sequenced was PBMCs or a T cell subset sorted from them (not recorded which). The CDR3 sequence is CASSLAALQGYEQFF. The CDR3 DNA follows: TGTGCCAGCAGCTTAGCCGCCCTTCAGGGCTATGAGCAGTTCTTC.